This paragraph reports one T cell receptor beta chain. The data were produced by immunoSEQ multiplex PCR, yet TCRdb's version contains in-frame clones alone and is incomplete. The profile shows about 390,000 clones, around 87% of them singletons. The sample belongs to a study of blood T cell repertoires in COVID-19. Germline V gene sequence: CDR1 SNHLY, CDR2 FYNNEI. The CDR3 is made up of 12 amino acids. V was shortened by 5 bases and J by 8 bases, with 10 bases between the two germline ends. V is TRBV2 and J is TRBJ2-1, with a tentative D call TRBD2 (5 bases). The sequenced sample consisted of PBMCs or T cells enriched from blood (not recorded which). The sequence was obtained from a woman aged 50 to 60 who had recovered from COVID-19. CDR3 coding DNA: TGTGCCAGCAGTCCCTTGAGGGATGAGCAGTTCTTC. It is translated as CASSPLRDEQFF.